A single sample gave rise to the 15 T cell receptor beta chains below, sequenced in a study of OX40 agonist ivuxolimab in advanced cancers. Generated by immunoSEQ multiplex PCR, the TCRdb table keeps only in-frame clones and is missing some. This repertoire shows about 78,000 clones, about 91% found once; its top ten account for 2.5% to 3.5%. The material was CD4+ or CD8+ T cells sorted from blood, obtained in a trial of the OX40 agonist ivuxolimab. The receptors derive from an adult with an advanced solid tumor such as melanoma, head and neck, liver or kidney cancer.

By frequency in the sample, this clone is medium-sized. This chain connects TRBV28 to TRBJ2-2; tentatively, D is TRBD1 (6 bases). V lost 6 bases, J lost 7 bases, and 12 bases lay in between. The CDR3 has 13 residues. CDR1 is MDHEN and CDR2 is SYDVKM in the germline V gene. CDR3 loop: CASSVQGRGELFF. CDR3 nucleotides: TGTGCCAGCAGCGTACAGGGACGCGGGGAGCTGTTTTTT.

The gene calls are TRBV6-5 and TRBJ2-2; D ambiguous. CDR3 size: 13 residues. Trimming removed 5 bases at V and 4 bases at J, with 8 bases between. Germline V CDR1 and CDR2: MNHEY, SVGAGI. The CDR3 nucleotides read TGTGCCAGCAGTGAAACTGGCACCGGGGAGCTGTTTTTT. As protein: CASSETGTGELFF.

This chain links TRBV7-9 with TRBJ2-5; 7 bases align to TRBD1. The CDR3 consists of 13 residues. Unmatched junction bases numbered 1, after V lost 5 bases and J lost 1 base. In germline, CDR1 is SEHNR, CDR2 FQNEAQ (reference sequence). The CDR3 nucleotides read TGTGCCAGCAGCCCAGGGGGCCAAGAGACCCAGTACTTC. Amino acids: CASSPGGQETQYF. The variable domain in full, with the rest retrieved from reference TRBV7-9 and TRBJ2-5, is DTGVSQNPRHKITKRGQNVTFRCDPISEHNRLYWYRQTLGQGPEFLTYFQNEAQLEKSRLLSDRFSAERPKGSFSTLEIQRTEQGDSAMYLCASSPGGQETQYFGPGTRLLVL.

The V call is TRBV19, the J call TRBJ2-3, with D perhaps TRBD1 or TRBD2 (7 bases each). The CDR3 loop spans 17 amino acids. V lost 3 bases and J 4 bases, leaving 20 bases between the germline ends. Looked up from germline, CDR1 is LNHDA and CDR2 is SQIVND (reference sequence). The CDR3 sequence: CASSMSEVAGGADTQYF. CDR3 DNA: TGTGCCAGTAGTATGAGTGAGGTGGCAGGGGGGGCAGATACGCAGTATTTT.

The chain has TRBV2 and TRBJ2-3; 10 bases match TRBD2. V was clipped by 5 bases and J by 7 bases; unmatched bases: 9. The germline CDR1 and CDR2 sequences are SNHLY and FYNNEI. The CDR3 runs 15 residues. The CDR3 here is CASSPESGGGNTQYF. CDR3 coding DNA: TGTGCCAGCAGTCCCGAGAGCGGGGGGGGAAATACGCAGTATTTT.

V is TRBV28 and J is TRBJ2-7; D gene uncertain. From germline, CDR1 is MDHEN and CDR2 SYDVKM. CDR3 length: 12 amino acids. The ends were cut back, 3 bases at V and 3 bases at J, with 6 bases in the middle. CDR3 sequence reads: CASSLRRYEQYF. CDR3 in DNA: TGTGCCAGCAGTTTGAGGCGCTACGAGCAGTACTTC.

V and J are TRBV10-3 and TRBJ2-7, with 7 bases lining up with TRBD1. This CDR3 spans 13 amino acids. The trim removed 5 bases at V and 1 base at J, leaving 2 bases unmatched. CDR1 is ENHRY, CDR2 SYGVKD, per germline. CDR3 coding DNA: TGTGCCATCAGTAGACAGGGTTCCTACGAGCAGTACTTC. Amino acids: CAISRQGSYEQYF.

About this clone: Sequence at one end of the junction differs from germline and may be a read error. This CDR3 is CASSEEAGHTF. The CDR3 region has the DNA TGTGCCAGCAGTGAAGAGGCTGGCCACACCTTC. The chain couples TRBV2 to TRBJ1-2; D gene uncertain. This CDR3 is built from 11 residues. The germline CDR1 and CDR2 sequences are SNHLY and FYNNEI.

This rearrangement joins TRBV20-1 to TRBJ2-1; no clear D. This CDR3 has 11 residues. CDR1 and CDR2 from the germline V gene are DFQATT and SNEGSKA (reference sequence). Trimming took 1 base from V and 14 from J, leaving 12 bases between them. The CDR3: CSARGQGLEFF. CDR3 nucleotides: TGCAGTGCTAGAGGGCAAGGGTTGGAGTTCTTC.

This CDR3 is CASSQDSSYNSPLHF. CDR3 sequence (DNA): TGTGCCAGCAGCCAGGACAGCTCCTATAATTCACCCCTCCACTTT. This chain connects TRBV11-2 to TRBJ1-6; D may be TRBD1 (6 bases). This CDR3 comprises 15 residues. Trimming stripped 5 bases from V and 0 bases from J, with 8 bases between. Germline lookup yields CDR1 SGHAT and CDR2 FQNNGV.

This rearrangement joins TRBV10-2 to TRBJ2-7; D perhaps matches TRBD1 (5 bases). The CDR3 consists of 15 residues. Germline loops: CDR1 WSHSY, CDR2 SAAADI. Trimming took off 2 bases at V and 1 base at J, with 12 bases between the two ends. The CDR3 sequence is CASSEDGKGSYEQYF. The CDR3 DNA reads as TGCGCCAGCAGTGAGGACGGCAAGGGGTCCTACGAGCAGTACTTC.

The chain uses TRBV4-2 and TRBJ1-1; a possible D gene is TRBD1 (6 bases). Germline lookup yields CDR1 LGHNA and CDR2 YNFKEQ. The CDR3 runs 15 residues. V gave up 7 bases and J gave up 4 bases, with 19 bases separating them. Written as DNA, the CDR3 is TGTGCCAGCAACTCACGGAACAGGGCATCCACTGAAGCTTTCTTT. Its translation is CASNSRNRASTEAFF.

The V call is TRBV2, the J call TRBJ1-5, with TRBD1 matching 9 bases. The CDR3 runs to 14 residues. V gave up 8 bases and J gave up 6 bases; unmatched junction bases: 8. CDR1 is SNHLY and CDR2 is FYNNEI in the germline V gene. The CDR3 region has the DNA TGTGCCAGCTCCGGGACAGGGCCGAGTCAGCCCCAGCATTTT. Translating it yields CASSGTGPSQPQHF.

The V and J genes are TRBV29-1 and TRBJ2-3; D gene ambiguous. CDR3 length: 11 amino acids. The germline CDR1 and CDR2 sequences are SQVTM and ANQGSEA. Trimming pared 5 bases from V and 3 bases from J, leaving 6 bases between. The CDR3: CSVLVTDTQYF. The CDR3 DNA sequence: TGCAGCGTTCTGGTTACAGATACGCAGTATTTT.

The chain uses TRBV6-1 and TRBJ1-5, with TRBD1 as a possible D gene (5 bases). There are 15 residues in the CDR3. CDR1 and CDR2 (germline): MNHNS, SASEGT. Trimming pared 0 bases from V and 4 bases from J, leaving 10 bases between. CDR3 DNA sequence: TGTGCCAGCAGTGAAGCGGGGGTGGCAAATCAGCCCCAGCATTTT. Protein: CASSEAGVANQPQHF.